These T cell receptor beta chains were read from a single sample in a study of human T cells and chemical hapten exposure. TCRdb itself ran the RACE reads through MiXCR, one entry per CDR3 protein. The sample holds around 120,000 distinct CDR3 sequences, around an eighth seen once. Here the sequenced sample was whole blood, taken in connection with sensitization to the hapten diphenylcyclopropenone (DPC). The receptors here all came from a young woman with alopecia areata. Some clones in this sample may be carry-over from other donors' samples. The CDR3 runs from the conserved cysteine through the conserved F or W. The order of the fields is CDR3 DNA, CDR3 protein, clone size, V gene, D gene, J gene. The D gene is left open where the match is weak. Only part of the rows carry a size: once, few, many, or a class if the clone is expanded.

CDR3nt: TGCGCCAGCAGCTTGCTGGTTGACAATGAGCAGTTCTTC
CDR3aa: CASSLLVDNEQFF
abundance: -
v_gene: TRBV5-1
d_gene: -
j_gene: TRBJ2-1

CDR3nt: TGTGCCAGCAGCTGGGAGGCAGCAGTTAATGAAAAACTGTTTTTT
CDR3aa: CASSWEAAVNEKLFF
abundance: few
v_gene: TRBV7-9
d_gene: -
j_gene: TRBJ1-4

CDR3nt: TGTGCCAGCAGCCCTGGACGTAGGGGGGGCTGGGGCGAGCAGTACTTC
CDR3aa: CASSPGRRGGWGEQYF
abundance: many
v_gene: TRBV7-2
d_gene: -
j_gene: TRBJ2-7

CDR3nt: TGTGCCAGCAGCCTCAATCGGCCAGATACGCAGTATTTT
CDR3aa: CASSLNRPDTQYF
abundance: few
v_gene: TRBV7-2
d_gene: -
j_gene: TRBJ2-3

CDR3nt: TGTGCCAGCATCTCCCCTAGCAACTCCTACAATGAGCAGTTCTTC
CDR3aa: CASISPSNSYNEQFF
abundance: -
v_gene: TRBV28
d_gene: -
j_gene: TRBJ2-1

CDR3nt: TGTGCCTGGAGTGCAGGGCTGAGCACAGATACGCAGTATTTT
CDR3aa: CAWSAGLSTDTQYF
abundance: few
v_gene: TRBV30
d_gene: -
j_gene: TRBJ2-3

CDR3nt: TGTGCCAGCAGCTTGGGGGGACAGAATGCACCCCTCCACTTT
CDR3aa: CASSLGGQNAPLHF
abundance: few
v_gene: TRBV5-6
d_gene: TRBD1
j_gene: TRBJ1-6

CDR3nt: TGCGCCAGCAGCCAAGATACCCGACAGAACACTGAAGCTTTCTTT
CDR3aa: CASSQDTRQNTEAFF
abundance: few
v_gene: TRBV4-3
d_gene: -
j_gene: TRBJ1-1

CDR3nt: TGCGCCAGCAGCCGGGAGCGGAATGAGCAGTTCTTC
CDR3aa: CASSRERNEQFF
abundance: -
v_gene: TRBV5-1
d_gene: -
j_gene: TRBJ2-1

CDR3nt: TGTGCCAGCAGTTACCGTCTGGGACAGGGGAATCAGCCCCAGCATTTT
CDR3aa: CASSYRLGQGNQPQHF
abundance: few
v_gene: TRBV6-2/TRBV6-3
d_gene: TRBD1
j_gene: TRBJ1-5

CDR3nt: TGCAGTGCCGGGACGACGAGCGGGGGGCTCCCCGGGGAGCTGTTTTTT
CDR3aa: CSAGTTSGGLPGELFF
abundance: -
v_gene: TRBV20-1
d_gene: TRBD2
j_gene: TRBJ2-2

CDR3nt: TGTGCCACCTCCACCGGGACAAACTATGGCTACACCTTC
CDR3aa: CATSTGTNYGYTF
abundance: -
v_gene: TRBV28
d_gene: -
j_gene: TRBJ1-2

CDR3nt: TGTGCCAGCAGCCCAATGACAGGCGCGAACACCGGGGAGCTGTTTTTT
CDR3aa: CASSPMTGANTGELFF
abundance: -
v_gene: TRBV5-6
d_gene: -
j_gene: TRBJ2-2

CDR3nt: TGCGCCAGAAATCGGGAGTTCCCAGAGACCCAGTACTTC
CDR3aa: CARNREFPETQYF
abundance: few
v_gene: TRBV4-3
d_gene: -
j_gene: TRBJ2-5

CDR3nt: TGTGCCATCAATTCCGAAGCGACAGGGACTGAAAAACTGTTTTTT
CDR3aa: CAINSEATGTEKLFF
abundance: few
v_gene: TRBV10-3
d_gene: TRBD1
j_gene: TRBJ1-4

CDR3nt: TGCGCCAGCAGCTTGGAGGGTGGTAATGAAAAACTGTTTTTT
CDR3aa: CASSLEGGNEKLFF
abundance: many
v_gene: TRBV5-1
d_gene: -
j_gene: TRBJ1-4

CDR3nt: TGTGCCAGCAGTTACGCGGCAGCACAGCCCCAGCATTTT
CDR3aa: CASSYAAAQPQHF
abundance: -
v_gene: TRBV6-6
d_gene: -
j_gene: TRBJ1-5

CDR3nt: TGTGCCAGCAGTTACACGGGCTATGGTACCGGGGAGCTGTTTTTT
CDR3aa: CASSYTGYGTGELFF
abundance: -
v_gene: TRBV6-6
d_gene: -
j_gene: TRBJ2-2

CDR3nt: TGTGCCAGCAGCTTAGTTTCCGGGGGCCCTGAGCAGTTCTTC
CDR3aa: CASSLVSGGPEQFF
abundance: many
v_gene: TRBV7-2
d_gene: -
j_gene: TRBJ2-1

CDR3nt: TGTGCCAGCAGTTTATGGGGGGAGCTGTTTTTT
CDR3aa: CASSLWGELFF
abundance: few
v_gene: TRBV27
d_gene: -
j_gene: TRBJ2-2

CDR3nt: TGTGCCAGCAGCTTTGTAGGGAGTGAAGCTTTCTTT
CDR3aa: CASSFVGSEAFF
abundance: -
v_gene: TRBV7-9
d_gene: -
j_gene: TRBJ1-1

CDR3nt: TGCGCCAGCAGCCCTCGGACTAGCGGGGCCCCCACAGATACGCAGTATTTT
CDR3aa: CASSPRTSGAPTDTQYF
abundance: few
v_gene: TRBV5-1
d_gene: TRBD2
j_gene: TRBJ2-3

CDR3nt: TGCAGTGCCAGAGGGTCGGGGCTCGGGTACGAGCAGTACTTC
CDR3aa: CSARGSGLGYEQYF
abundance: many
v_gene: TRBV20-1
d_gene: -
j_gene: TRBJ2-7

CDR3nt: TGCAGTGCTAACCCACTAGTTCGTGATACGCAGTATTTT
CDR3aa: CSANPLVRDTQYF
abundance: -
v_gene: TRBV20-1
d_gene: -
j_gene: TRBJ2-3

CDR3nt: TGTGCCAGCAGTTACACCCCGACGGACTCCTACGAGCAGTACTTC
CDR3aa: CASSYTPTDSYEQYF
abundance: many
v_gene: TRBV6-5
d_gene: -
j_gene: TRBJ2-7

CDR3nt: TGTGCCATCAGTCCGGGACTAGCGGGGGGACCAGATACGCAGTATTTT
CDR3aa: CAISPGLAGGPDTQYF
abundance: few
v_gene: TRBV10-3
d_gene: TRBD2
j_gene: TRBJ2-3

CDR3nt: TGTGCCAGCAGCCGGGGGGGGCGGGAGACCCAGTACTTC
CDR3aa: CASSRGGRETQYF
abundance: many
v_gene: TRBV6-5
d_gene: TRBD2
j_gene: TRBJ2-5

CDR3nt: TGTGCCAGCACCGCCAATTCCCTACTTTACGAGCAGTACTTC
CDR3aa: CASTANSLLYEQYF
abundance: -
v_gene: TRBV28
d_gene: -
j_gene: TRBJ2-7

CDR3nt: TGTGCCAGCAGCCCGTCGACAGGGGGCGTATGGAGGAACACTGAAGCTTTCTTT
CDR3aa: CASSPSTGGVWRNTEAFF
abundance: few
v_gene: TRBV7-2
d_gene: TRBD1
j_gene: TRBJ1-1

CDR3nt: TGTGCCATCAGAGACAACACTGAAGCTTTCTTT
CDR3aa: CAIRDNTEAFF
abundance: few
v_gene: TRBV10-3
d_gene: -
j_gene: TRBJ1-1

CDR3nt: TGTGCCAGCAGGGCGACAGACACCGGGGAGCTGTTTTTT
CDR3aa: CASRATDTGELFF
abundance: many
v_gene: TRBV2
d_gene: -
j_gene: TRBJ2-2

CDR3nt: TGTGCCAGCTCACCCTACCGGACTTCTAGCGGGGGGGCGGATGAGCAGTTCTTC
CDR3aa: CASSPYRTSSGGADEQFF
abundance: -
v_gene: TRBV18
d_gene: TRBD2
j_gene: TRBJ2-1

CDR3nt: TGTGCCAGTTTGGCTGGGAACTATGGCTACACCTTC
CDR3aa: CASLAGNYGYTF
abundance: few
v_gene: TRBV19
d_gene: -
j_gene: TRBJ1-2

CDR3nt: TGCGCCAGCAGCCCCGGGACAGCGAGCTCCTACAATGAGCAGTTCTTC
CDR3aa: CASSPGTASSYNEQFF
abundance: few
v_gene: TRBV4-1
d_gene: TRBD1
j_gene: TRBJ2-1

CDR3nt: TGTGCCAGCAGCCAACTATTGACCGGCAATCAGCCCCAGCATTTT
CDR3aa: CASSQLLTGNQPQHF
abundance: -
v_gene: TRBV7-2
d_gene: -
j_gene: TRBJ1-5

CDR3nt: TGTGCCAGCACCGACCGGGACAGGGCCTATGGCTACACCTTC
CDR3aa: CASTDRDRAYGYTF
abundance: -
v_gene: TRBV6-5
d_gene: TRBD1
j_gene: TRBJ1-2

CDR3nt: TGTGCCAGCAGTGTGACCCCAGCCAAAAACATTCAGTACTTC
CDR3aa: CASSVTPAKNIQYF
abundance: -
v_gene: TRBV6-5
d_gene: -
j_gene: TRBJ2-4

CDR3nt: TGTGCCAGCAACTCCCTAACGGACGGGAATGAGCAGTTCTTC
CDR3aa: CASNSLTDGNEQFF
abundance: few
v_gene: TRBV12-3/TRBV12-4
d_gene: -
j_gene: TRBJ2-1

CDR3nt: TGTGCCAGCAGCCTAGGGGGATCCCCCGCTTTCTTT
CDR3aa: CASSLGGSPAFF
abundance: -
v_gene: TRBV6-2/TRBV6-3
d_gene: -
j_gene: TRBJ1-1

CDR3nt: TGTGCCAGCAGCAAACGGGCCCGGACAGGGCTTAACTATGGCTACACCTTC
CDR3aa: CASSKRARTGLNYGYTF
abundance: -
v_gene: TRBV21-1
d_gene: -
j_gene: TRBJ1-2

CDR3nt: TGTGCCAGCAGTCTCGCAGGGACCTATGGCTACACCTTC
CDR3aa: CASSLAGTYGYTF
abundance: few
v_gene: TRBV6-2/TRBV6-3
d_gene: -
j_gene: TRBJ1-2

CDR3nt: TGTGCCAGCAGCCAGTCACCAAGGGGGCAAGGCTACACCTTC
CDR3aa: CASSQSPRGQGYTF
abundance: many
v_gene: TRBV4-2
d_gene: TRBD1
j_gene: TRBJ1-2

CDR3nt: TGTGCCAGCAGTGAGGGGTCCTACGAGCAGTACTTC
CDR3aa: CASSEGSYEQYF
abundance: -
v_gene: TRBV2
d_gene: -
j_gene: TRBJ2-7

CDR3nt: TGTGCCAGCAGTCTTTCCTTTATGACAGGGGGCCTTGAAAAACTGTTTTTT
CDR3aa: CASSLSFMTGGLEKLFF
abundance: many
v_gene: TRBV6-6
d_gene: TRBD1
j_gene: TRBJ1-4